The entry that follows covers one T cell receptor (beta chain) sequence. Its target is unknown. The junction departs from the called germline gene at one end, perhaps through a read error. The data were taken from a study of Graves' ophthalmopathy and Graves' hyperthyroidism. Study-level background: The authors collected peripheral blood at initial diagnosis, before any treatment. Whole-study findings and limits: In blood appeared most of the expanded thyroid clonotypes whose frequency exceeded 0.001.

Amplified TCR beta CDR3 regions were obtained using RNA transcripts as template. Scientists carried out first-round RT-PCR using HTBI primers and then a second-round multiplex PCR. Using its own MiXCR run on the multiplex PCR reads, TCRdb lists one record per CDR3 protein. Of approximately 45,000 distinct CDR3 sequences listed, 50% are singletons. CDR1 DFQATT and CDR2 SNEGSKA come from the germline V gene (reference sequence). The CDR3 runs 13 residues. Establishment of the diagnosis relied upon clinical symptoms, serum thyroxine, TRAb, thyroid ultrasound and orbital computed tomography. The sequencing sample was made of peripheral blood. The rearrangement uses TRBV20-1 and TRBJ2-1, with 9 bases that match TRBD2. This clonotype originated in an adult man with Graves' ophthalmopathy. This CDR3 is CGAIAGVGNEQFF. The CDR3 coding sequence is TGCGGTGCTATAGCGGGAGTCGGCAATGAGCAGTTCTTC.